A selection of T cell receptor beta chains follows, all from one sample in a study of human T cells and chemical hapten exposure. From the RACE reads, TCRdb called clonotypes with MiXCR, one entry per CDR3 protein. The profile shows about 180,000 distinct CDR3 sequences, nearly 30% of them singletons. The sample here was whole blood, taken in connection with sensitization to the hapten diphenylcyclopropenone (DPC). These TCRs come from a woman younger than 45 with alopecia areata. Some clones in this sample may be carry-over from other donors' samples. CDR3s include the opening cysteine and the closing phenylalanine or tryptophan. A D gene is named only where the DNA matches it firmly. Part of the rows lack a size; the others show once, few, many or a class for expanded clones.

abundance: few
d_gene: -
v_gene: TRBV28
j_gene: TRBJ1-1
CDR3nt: TGTGCCAGCAGGCCTTCGACAGTAATGAACACTGAAGCTTTCTTT
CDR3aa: CASRPSTVMNTEAFF

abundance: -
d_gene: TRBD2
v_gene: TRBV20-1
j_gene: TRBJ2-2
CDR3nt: TGCAGTGCTAGAGCGGGGAGGGCCACCGGGGAGCTGTTTTTT
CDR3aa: CSARAGRATGELFF

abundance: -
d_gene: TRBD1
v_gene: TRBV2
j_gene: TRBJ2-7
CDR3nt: TGTGCCAAGTCCCGGGACAGCTCCTACGAGCAGTACTTC
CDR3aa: CAKSRDSSYEQYF

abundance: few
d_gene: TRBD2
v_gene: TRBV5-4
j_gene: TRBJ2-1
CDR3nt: TGTGCCAGCAGCGTCGGGGGGGCATCTGACAATGAGCAGTTCTTC
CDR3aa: CASSVGGASDNEQFF

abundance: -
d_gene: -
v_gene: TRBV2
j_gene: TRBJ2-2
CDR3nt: TGTGCCAGCAGTGCACAGGGATCGAACACCGGGGAGCTGTTTTTT
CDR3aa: CASSAQGSNTGELFF

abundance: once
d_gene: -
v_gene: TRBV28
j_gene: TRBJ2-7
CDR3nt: TGTGCCAGCAGTTTTATGAAGGGGAGCTCCTACGAGCAGTACTTC
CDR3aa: CASSFMKGSSYEQYF

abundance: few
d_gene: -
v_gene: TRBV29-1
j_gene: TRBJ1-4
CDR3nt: TGCAGCGTTGACGTGGTGGAGGGTGAAAAACTGTTTTTT
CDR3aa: CSVDVVEGEKLFF

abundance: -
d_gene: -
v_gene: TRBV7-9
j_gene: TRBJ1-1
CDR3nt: TGTGCCAGCAGCTTAGCGGACGCGAGGAACACTGAAGCTTTCTTT
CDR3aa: CASSLADARNTEAFF

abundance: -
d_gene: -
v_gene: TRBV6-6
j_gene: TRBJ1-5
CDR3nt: TGTGCCAGCACCACGGGGTCCTCTCAGCCCCAGCATTTT
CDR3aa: CASTTGSSQPQHF

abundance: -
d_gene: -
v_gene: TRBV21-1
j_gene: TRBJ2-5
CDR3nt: TGTGCCAGCAGCAAAGGCCCGGGAGGGCAGGAGACCCAGTACTTC
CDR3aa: CASSKGPGGQETQYF

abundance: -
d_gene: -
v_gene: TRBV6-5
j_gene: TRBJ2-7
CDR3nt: TGTGCCAGCAGTTACTCGGCTGGGCCACACGAGCAGTACTTC
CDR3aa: CASSYSAGPHEQYF

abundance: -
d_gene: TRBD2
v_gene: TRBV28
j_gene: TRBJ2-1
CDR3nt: TGTGCCAGCAGTTGGACTAGCTTCTCCTACAATGAGCAGTTCTTC
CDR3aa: CASSWTSFSYNEQFF

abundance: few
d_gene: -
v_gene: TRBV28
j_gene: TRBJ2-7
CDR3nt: TGTGCCAGCAGTCCCGCCGGGCTAGAGCCCTACGAGCAGTACTTC
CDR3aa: CASSPAGLEPYEQYF

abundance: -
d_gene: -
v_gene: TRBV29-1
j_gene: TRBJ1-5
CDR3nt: TGCAGCGTTGAGGCAGGGGAGGGACCCCAGCATTTT
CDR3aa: CSVEAGEGPQHF

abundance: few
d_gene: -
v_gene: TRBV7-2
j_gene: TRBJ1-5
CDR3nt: TGTGCCAGCAGCTTTTGGGCAGAAGATCAGCCCCAGCATTTT
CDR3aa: CASSFWAEDQPQHF

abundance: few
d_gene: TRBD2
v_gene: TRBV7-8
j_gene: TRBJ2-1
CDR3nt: TGTGCCAGCAGCTTATCCCGCGGGAGTTTCAACAATGAGCAGTTCTTC
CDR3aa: CASSLSRGSFNNEQFF

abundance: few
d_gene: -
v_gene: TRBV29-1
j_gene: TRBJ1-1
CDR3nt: TGCAGCGCCGCCAGACTTTTAAACACTGAAGCTTTCTTT
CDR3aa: CSAARLLNTEAFF

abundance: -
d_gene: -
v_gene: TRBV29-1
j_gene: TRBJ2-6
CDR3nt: TGCAGCGTTGGGGGGGTTCCTGGGGCCAACGTCCTGACTTTC
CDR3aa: CSVGGVPGANVLTF

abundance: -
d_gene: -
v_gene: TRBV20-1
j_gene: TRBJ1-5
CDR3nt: TGCAGTGCTTCATTGGGGGGGGCAGGTCAGCCCCAGCATTTT
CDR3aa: CSASLGGAGQPQHF

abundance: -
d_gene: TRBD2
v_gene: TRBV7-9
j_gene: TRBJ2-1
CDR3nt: TGTGCCAGCACCGACCAAACTAGCGGGAGAGGAGATGAGCAGTTCTTC
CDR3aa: CASTDQTSGRGDEQFF

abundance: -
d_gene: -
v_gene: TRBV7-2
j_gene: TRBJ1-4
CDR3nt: TGTGCCAGCAGCTTCCCTAATGAAAAACTGTTTTTT
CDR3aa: CASSFPNEKLFF

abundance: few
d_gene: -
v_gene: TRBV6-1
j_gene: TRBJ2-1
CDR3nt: TGTGCCAGCAGTGTTACAACCCCCTCCTACAATGAGCAGTTCTTC
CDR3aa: CASSVTTPSYNEQFF

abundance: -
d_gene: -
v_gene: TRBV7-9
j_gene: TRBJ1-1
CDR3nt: TGTGCCAGCAGCTTAAAGGTCGGGGAAGCTTTCTTT
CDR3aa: CASSLKVGEAFF

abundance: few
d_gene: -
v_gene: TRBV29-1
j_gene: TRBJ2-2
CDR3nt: TGCAGCGTTGCCAGGGACACCGGGGAGCTGTTTTTT
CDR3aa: CSVARDTGELFF

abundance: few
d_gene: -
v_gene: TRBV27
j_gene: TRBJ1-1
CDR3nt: TGTGCCAGCAGTCCCGCCCCGACGGGGAACACTGAAGCTTTCTTT
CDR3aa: CASSPAPTGNTEAFF

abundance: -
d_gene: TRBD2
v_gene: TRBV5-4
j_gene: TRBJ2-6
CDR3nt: TGTGCCAGCAGCCCACCCCTGGGAGGGGTGCGGTCGGGCTCTGGGGCCAACGTCCTGACTTTC
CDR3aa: CASSPPLGGVRSGSGANVLTF

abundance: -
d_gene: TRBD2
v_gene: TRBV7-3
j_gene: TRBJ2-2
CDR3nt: TGTGCCAGCAGCACCCCGGGACCGGGGGGGACCGGGGAGCTGTTTTTT
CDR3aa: CASSTPGPGGTGELFF

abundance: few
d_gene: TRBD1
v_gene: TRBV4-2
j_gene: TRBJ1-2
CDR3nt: TGTGCCAGCAGCAAAGTCCTGGACAGGGCTGGCTACACCTTC
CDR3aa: CASSKVLDRAGYTF

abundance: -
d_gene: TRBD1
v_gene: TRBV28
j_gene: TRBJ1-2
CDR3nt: TGTGCCAGCAGTTTCGGGACAGCTAACTATGGCTACACCTTC
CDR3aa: CASSFGTANYGYTF

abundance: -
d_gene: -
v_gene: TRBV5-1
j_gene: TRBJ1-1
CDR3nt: TGCGCCAGCAGCTTGGACCCGAGCACTGAAGCTTTCTTT
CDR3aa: CASSLDPSTEAFF

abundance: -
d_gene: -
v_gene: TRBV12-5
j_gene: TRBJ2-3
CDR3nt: TGTGCTAGTGGCTGGGTGGATACGCAGTATTTT
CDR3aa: CASGWVDTQYF

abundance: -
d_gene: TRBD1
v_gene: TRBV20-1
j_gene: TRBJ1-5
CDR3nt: TGCAGTGCTAGAGATAGTGGACAGGCACAGCATTTT
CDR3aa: CSARDSGQAQHF

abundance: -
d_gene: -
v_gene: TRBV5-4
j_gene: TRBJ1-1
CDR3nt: TGTGCCAGCAGCGGGGGGGGCATTTTGGGAGGCACTGAAGCTTTCTTT
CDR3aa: CASSGGGILGGTEAFF

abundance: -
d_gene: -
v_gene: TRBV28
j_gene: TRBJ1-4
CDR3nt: TGTGCCAGCAGTTTTGGGTCCGGTTTCCCTGAAAAACTGTTTTTT
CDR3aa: CASSFGSGFPEKLFF

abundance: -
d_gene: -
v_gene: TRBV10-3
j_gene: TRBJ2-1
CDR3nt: TGTGCCATAGCGGATCAAAACAATGAGCAGTTCTTC
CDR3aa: CAIADQNNEQFF

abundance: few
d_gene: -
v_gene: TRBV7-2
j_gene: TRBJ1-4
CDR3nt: TGTGCCAGCAGCCGTACAGGAAATAATGAAAAACTGTTTTTT
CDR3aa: CASSRTGNNEKLFF

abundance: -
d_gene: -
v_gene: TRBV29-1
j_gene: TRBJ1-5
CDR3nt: TGCAGCGTACGACAGGCCGGGAGAGATCAGCCCCAGCATTTT
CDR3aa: CSVRQAGRDQPQHF

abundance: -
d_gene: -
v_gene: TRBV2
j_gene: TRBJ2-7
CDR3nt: TGTGCCAGCAGTGAGGGTCAGGTCTCCTACGAGCAGTACTTC
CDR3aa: CASSEGQVSYEQYF

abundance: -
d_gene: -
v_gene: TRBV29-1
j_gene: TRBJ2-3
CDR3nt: TGCAGCGTTGTTCGTCAGGGCACAGATACGCAGTATTTT
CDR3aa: CSVVRQGTDTQYF

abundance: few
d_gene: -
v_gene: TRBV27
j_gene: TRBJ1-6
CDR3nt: TGTGCCAGCAGTTTAGGCAGGAGCTCCTATAATTCACCCCTCCACTTT
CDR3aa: CASSLGRSSYNSPLHF

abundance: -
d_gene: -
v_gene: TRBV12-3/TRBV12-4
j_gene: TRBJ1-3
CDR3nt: TGTGCCAGCAGTCCTACGACTCTATCTGGAAACACCATATATTTT
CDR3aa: CASSPTTLSGNTIYF

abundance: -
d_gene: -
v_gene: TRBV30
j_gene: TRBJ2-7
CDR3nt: TGTGCCTCCCACACAGCTTACGAGCAGTACTTC
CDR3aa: CASHTAYEQYF

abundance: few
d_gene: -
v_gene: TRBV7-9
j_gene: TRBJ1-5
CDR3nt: TGTGCCAGCAGCTTAGGGGGTAGCCTGAATCAGCCCCAGCATTTT
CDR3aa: CASSLGGSLNQPQHF

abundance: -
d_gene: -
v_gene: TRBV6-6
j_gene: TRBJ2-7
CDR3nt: TGTGCCAGCAGGCGTGGGACCGTAAGCTCCTACGAGCAGTACTTC
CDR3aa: CASRRGTVSSYEQYF

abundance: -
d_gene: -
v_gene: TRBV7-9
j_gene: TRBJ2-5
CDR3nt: TGTGCCAGCAGCTTCCTCCCCCAAGAGACCCAGTACTTC
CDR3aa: CASSFLPQETQYF

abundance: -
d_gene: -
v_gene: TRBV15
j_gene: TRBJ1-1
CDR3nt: TGTGCCACCAGCATAGGTCCCGAGAGGGCTGAAGCTTTCTTT
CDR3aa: CATSIGPERAEAFF

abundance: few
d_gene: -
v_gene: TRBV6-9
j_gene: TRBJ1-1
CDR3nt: TGTGCCAGCAGTTACCCTCATACAGGGATGTCTGAAGCTTTCTTT
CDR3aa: CASSYPHTGMSEAFF

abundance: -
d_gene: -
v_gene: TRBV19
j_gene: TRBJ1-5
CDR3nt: TGTGCCAGTGGGCCATCCAATCAGCCCCAGCATTTT
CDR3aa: CASGPSNQPQHF

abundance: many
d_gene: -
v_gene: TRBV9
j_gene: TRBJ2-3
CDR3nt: TGTGCCAGCAGCGTAGGGGGCCGCACAGATACGCAGTATTTT
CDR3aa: CASSVGGRTDTQYF

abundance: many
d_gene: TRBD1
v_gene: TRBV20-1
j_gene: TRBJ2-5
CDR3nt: TGCAGTGCTAGTCAAACCGGGACAGGGGACCAAGAGACCCAGTACTTC
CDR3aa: CSASQTGTGDQETQYF

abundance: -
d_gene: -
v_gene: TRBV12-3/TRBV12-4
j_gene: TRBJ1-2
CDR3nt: TGTGCCAGCAGTGGGGGTAGGGGCTATGGCTACACCTTC
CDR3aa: CASSGGRGYGYTF

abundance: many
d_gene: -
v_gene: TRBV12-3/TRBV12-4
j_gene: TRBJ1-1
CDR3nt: TGTGCCAGCAGTTTACAGACAATCGCTGAAGCTTTCTTT
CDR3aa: CASSLQTIAEAFF

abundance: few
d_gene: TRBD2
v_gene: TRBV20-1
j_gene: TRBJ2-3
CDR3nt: TGCAGTGCCCTAGTGGGGAGGGACACAGATACGCAGTATTTT
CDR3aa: CSALVGRDTDTQYF

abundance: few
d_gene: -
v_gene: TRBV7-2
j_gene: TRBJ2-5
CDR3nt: TGTGCCAGCAGCTTAGCGCTGCAGGGTCGGGAGACCCAGTACTTC
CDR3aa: CASSLALQGRETQYF

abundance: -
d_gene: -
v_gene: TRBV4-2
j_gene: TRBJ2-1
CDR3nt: TGTGCCAGCAGCCAAACGGACTTCAATGAGCAGTTCTTC
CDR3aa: CASSQTDFNEQFF

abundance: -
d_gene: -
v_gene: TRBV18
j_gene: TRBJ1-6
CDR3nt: TGTGCCAGCTCACAAAGGTCGGACTCCTATAATTCACCCCTCCACTTT
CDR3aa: CASSQRSDSYNSPLHF

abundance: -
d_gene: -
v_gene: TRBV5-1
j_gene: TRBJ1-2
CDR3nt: TGCGCCAGCAGCTTGGAGTGGACAAACTATGGCTACACCTTC
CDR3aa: CASSLEWTNYGYTF

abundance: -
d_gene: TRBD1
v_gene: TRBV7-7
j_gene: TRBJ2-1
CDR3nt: TGTGCTAGCAGCCCAAGACAGGGGGCTATTGAGCAGTTCTTC
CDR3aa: CASSPRQGAIEQFF

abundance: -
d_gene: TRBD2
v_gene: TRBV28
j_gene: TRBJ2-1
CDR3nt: TGTGCCAGCAGTTCACCTACTAGCGGGAGTTTTTGGGCGCAGTTCTTC
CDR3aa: CASSSPTSGSFWAQFF